This TCR beta chain was sequenced in a study of blood T cell repertoires in COVID-19. Overall study: Acute-phase and convalescent COVID-19 samples originated in the United States, Italy and Spain. PBMCs, B-cell-depleted T cells, or T cells provided the cDNA or gDNA that made up the material.

Using immunoSEQ multiplex PCR, the repertoire was profiled, and TCRdb retains in-frame clones only, with some absent. The repertoire holds tens of thousands of clones, with approximately 85% as singletons. CDR1 MDHEN and CDR2 SYDVKM come from the germline V gene. The CDR3 covers 17 residues. Trimming took 5 bases from V and 3 from J, leaving 20 bases between them. This receptor was taken from a human donor in a cohort sampled during active COVID-19. The sequenced sample was peripheral blood. The genes are TRBV28 and TRBJ1-3; possibly TRBD1 for D (5 bases). CDR3 coding DNA: TGTGCCAGCAGTCGGCGGGGCCCCAACGGCCATGGAAACACCATATATTTT. It is translated as CASSRRGPNGHGNTIYF.